These 11 T cell receptor beta chains were sequenced from one sample in a study of cytomegalovirus exposure and HLA in healthy donors. Primers for the PCR totalled 60 Vbeta and 13 Jbeta. Profiled with immunoSEQ multiplex PCR; TCRdb holds only in-frame clones, not every one. The data contain fewer than 90,000 clones, 81% of them seen just once; the ten biggest clones take up 6.5%. Sequencing was done on a sample of PBMCs. All receptors come from a human donor in good health.

The chain has TRBV6-6 and TRBJ2-7; TRBD1 matches 7 bases. V lost 4 bases and J lost 3; bases outside the gene matches: 6. The CDR3 is made up of 14 amino acids. In germline, CDR1 is MNHNY, CDR2 SVGAGI (reference sequence). The CDR3 DNA reads as TGTGCCAGCAGTTCCGGGACAGCTTTCTACGAGCAGTACTTC. It translates to CASSSGTAFYEQYF.

This clone occurred once. This chain connects TRBV11-2 to TRBJ2-1; D call uncertain. V lost 6 bases to trimming and J lost 0 bases, with 12 bases between them. The CDR3 loop spans 15 amino acids. Per the germline V gene, CDR1 is SGHAT and CDR2 is FQNNGV. CDR3 loop: CASRPTWSSYNEQFF. The CDR3 nucleotides are TGTGCCAGCAGGCCTACTTGGAGCTCCTACAATGAGCAGTTCTTC.

The gene calls are TRBV29-1 and TRBJ1-4, with a possible D match to TRBD1 (5 bases). Germline V CDR1 and CDR2: SQVTM, ANQGSEA. The CDR3 is 12 amino acids. CDR3 sequence (DNA): TGCAGTCGGGGGGTGACTAATGAAAAACTGTTTTTT. Translating gives CSRGVTNEKLFF.

The V and J genes are TRBV7-6 and TRBJ1-6, with D possibly being TRBD1 (5 bases). Germline CDR1 is SGHVS and CDR2 is FNYEAQ. Deletions cut 6 bases from V and 10 bases from J, with 19 bases between. This CDR3 is built from 15 residues. As DNA, the CDR3 is TGTGCCAGCAGGTCTTCTACAGGTTCTGGGTCACCCCTCCACTTT. This encodes CASRSSTGSGSPLHF.

The chain couples TRBV18 to TRBJ1-4; TRBD1 matches at 8 bases. CDR1 is KGHSH, CDR2 LQKENI, per germline. The CDR3 runs to 14 residues. J lost 6 bases, V lost 4 bases, and 4 bases had no gene match. The CDR3 here is CASSRTGNDEKLFF. The CDR3, as DNA: TGTGCCAGCTCACGGACAGGGAACGATGAAAAACTGTTTTTT.

This chain uses TRBV25-1 with TRBJ1-2, with a tentative D call TRBD1 (6 bases). This CDR3 is 14 amino acids long. Trimming cost V 5 bases and J 9 bases, with 19 bases left between them. Looked up from germline, CDR1 is MGHDK and CDR2 is SYGVNS. DNA for the CDR3: TGTGCCAGCAGTCCTCGGGGGGCGTCTCGGAGCTACACCTTC. As protein: CASSPRGASRSYTF.

The chain combines TRBV9 with TRBJ2-5, with D possibly TRBD1 on 6 matching bases. The V end was cut by 4 bases, the J end by 1 base, with 14 bases between. The V gene's germline CDR1 is SGDLS and CDR2 YYNGEE. The CDR3 contains 15 residues. CDR3 nucleotides: TGTGCCAGCAGCCCCAGGACAGTTCCCCAAGAGACCCAGTACTTC. Amino acids: CASSPRTVPQETQYF.

V is TRBV6-1 and J is TRBJ1-6; the D is unclear. CDR1 MNHNS and CDR2 SASEGT come from the germline V gene. Deletions cut 3 bases from V and 4 bases from J, with 19 bases between. The CDR3 has 18 amino acids. CDR3 nucleotides: TGTGCCAGCAGTGAGGGTCCACAGCAGGCAGGATATAATTCACCCCTCCACTTT. Translated: CASSEGPQQAGYNSPLHF.

The chain is built from TRBV18 and TRBJ1-2; 7 bases are a match to TRBD1. The CDR3 sequence is 13 residues long. Germline CDR1 is KGHSH and CDR2 is LQKENI. Trimming at V came to 8 bases and at J to 5 bases, leaving 8 bases not matched to a gene. Written as DNA, the CDR3 is TGTGCCAGCAGACAGGGACCTGAGTATGGCTACACCTTC. Translating gives CASRQGPEYGYTF.

The V and J genes are TRBV7-6 and TRBJ1-2, with D unresolved. V was shortened by 3 bases and J by 5 bases, with 13 bases between the two germline ends. The CDR3 runs 14 residues. Germline values: CDR1 SGHVS, CDR2 FNYEAQ. CDR3 in DNA: TGTGCCAGCAGCTTGGCGGCGGACTATTATGGCTACACCTTC. It codes for CASSLAADYYGYTF.

This chain connects TRBV5-1 to TRBJ2-5; 12 bases line up with TRBD2. This CDR3 contains 15 residues. Germline-derived CDR1 and CDR2 are SGHRS and YFSETQ. V lost 4 bases to trimming and J lost 5 bases; unmatched junction nucleotides: 6. The CDR3 reads CASSPRGTSGETQYF. CDR3 nucleotide sequence: TGCGCCAGCAGCCCCCGGGGGACTAGCGGGGAGACCCAGTACTTC.